The rows below give T cell receptor beta chains drawn from one sample of a study of blood T cell repertoires in COVID-19. Sequencing used immunoSEQ multiplex PCR; TCRdb keeps in-frame clones, though not all of them. Of 300,000 to 350,000 clones in the sample, 65% to 85% were seen once. The sample consisted of peripheral blood. Receptor source: a man aged 30 to 39 with active or convalescent COVID-19. Both conserved end residues are trimmed from each CDR3.

V gene: TRBV19
CDR3 protein: ASSPRGEGNQPQH

V gene: TRBV7-9
CDR3 protein: ASSLYRGGETQY

V gene: TRBV5-5
CDR3 protein: ASSLAGKNLWEQY

V gene: TRBV6-5
CDR3 protein: ASSYRGKDQPQH

V gene: TRBV3-1/TRBV3-2
CDR3 protein: ASSQVEQRGNGELF

V gene: TRBV6-1
CDR3 protein: ASSESQGAGAQH

V gene: TRBV3-1/TRBV3-2
CDR3 protein: ASSQPSSGGDYEQY

V gene: TRBV5-8
CDR3 protein: ASSQQVYNEQF

V gene: TRBV27
CDR3 protein: ASSLSGLAGGSSYEQY

V gene: TRBV7-9
CDR3 protein: ASSYPGHPEQY

V gene: TRBV12-5
CDR3 protein: ASGSDTETQY

V gene: TRBV14
CDR3 protein: ASSQALAGGNEQF

V gene: TRBV2
CDR3 protein: ASSALSSTGTQY

V gene: TRBV14
CDR3 protein: ASSQTGYGYT

V gene: TRBV28
CDR3 protein: AARLGGGYGYT

V gene: TRBV7-3
CDR3 protein: ASSLGDREEETQY

V gene: TRBV30
CDR3 protein: AWSFGYTEAF

V gene: TRBV18
CDR3 protein: ASSPNGIRNTEAF

V gene: TRBV6-2/TRBV6-3
CDR3 protein: ASSYGQGGSNYGYT

V gene: TRBV7-8
CDR3 protein: ASSPGTGAGEQY

V gene: TRBV19
CDR3 protein: ASSIRGTGWGNTEAF

V gene: TRBV6-2/TRBV6-3
CDR3 protein: ASSFLGLVSGEQF

V gene: TRBV7-9
CDR3 protein: ASSSTRGGGDNQPQH

V gene: TRBV6-5
CDR3 protein: ASTSGQSYTDTQY

V gene: TRBV28
CDR3 protein: ASSLMGHWGEKLF

V gene: TRBV29-1
CDR3 protein: SVDRGNEQF

V gene: TRBV5-1
CDR3 protein: ASSLEAAGDGYT

V gene: TRBV18
CDR3 protein: ASSRGQIATGELF

V gene: TRBV10-2
CDR3 protein: ASSAGRAGATNNEQF

V gene: TRBV24-1
CDR3 protein: ATSDLKGKNTGELF

V gene: TRBV19
CDR3 protein: ASSFQVQDIYGYT

V gene: TRBV21-1
CDR3 protein: ASRRRERELYEQY

V gene: TRBV28
CDR3 protein: ASSSPGTDSTDTQY

V gene: TRBV28
CDR3 protein: ASTSEARYGYT

V gene: TRBV6-5
CDR3 protein: ASTRGTENTGELF

V gene: TRBV7-9
CDR3 protein: ASSLHSGSSYEQY

V gene: TRBV19
CDR3 protein: ASSISSLTNEKLF

V gene: TRBV11-2
CDR3 protein: ASSLTGFGANVLT

V gene: TRBV6-1
CDR3 protein: ASSDHLGGVGEQY

V gene: TRBV7-8
CDR3 protein: ASSSRDRGQQETQY

V gene: TRBV4-1
CDR3 protein: ASSQGSGEQY

V gene: TRBV30
CDR3 protein: AWSMGLEVSEQY

V gene: TRBV7-2
CDR3 protein: ASSLSPSGRPGELF

V gene: TRBV6-5
CDR3 protein: ASSYSSGRDHEQF

V gene: TRBV27
CDR3 protein: ASSPGQGLSSGNTIY

V gene: TRBV5-1
CDR3 protein: ASTITGLETQY

V gene: TRBV6-4
CDR3 protein: ASSPEGASYEQY

V gene: TRBV11-2
CDR3 protein: ASSRGQKETQY

V gene: TRBV6-5
CDR3 protein: ASSYSRGRSGYGYT

V gene: TRBV12-5
CDR3 protein: ASATPSAGNTEAF

V gene: TRBV6-5
CDR3 protein: ASRPQGIDGYT

V gene: TRBV7-2
CDR3 protein: ASSFGQGNQPQH

V gene: TRBV5-4
CDR3 protein: ASSLRQGASNYGYT

V gene: TRBV14
CDR3 protein: ASSLRTSGSNTDTQY